This T cell receptor (beta chain) originates from a study of patients and donors after allogeneic stem cell transplantation. TCRdb recomputed calls from the RT-PCR reads with MiXCR, one row per CDR3 protein. This sample carries 200,000 to 250,000 distinct CDR3 sequences, roughly 38% of them seen once, and the ten largest clones take 11%. Sequencing was done on a sample of blood, either unsorted or a sorted T cell fraction (not recorded which). The sequence came from a human donor who was either an allogeneic HSCT recipient or a stem cell or donor lymphocyte infusion donor (not recorded which). It is not recorded whose cells these are; they may come from a transplant donor.

The CDR3 reads CASSTPRGPSETQYF. CDR3 nucleotides: TGTGCCAGCAGTACACCCAGGGGGCCCTCGGAGACCCAGTACTTC. This sequence joins TRBV3-1 and TRBJ2-5; 8 bases fit TRBD1. Per the germline V gene, CDR1 is LGHDT and CDR2 is YNNKEL (reference sequence). The CDR3 runs 15 residues. J gave up 5 bases and V 6 bases, and 11 bases lay outside the gene matches.